This passage covers 19 T cell receptor beta chains from one sample sequenced in a study of vaccination effects on CD4 cells after COVID-19. Here immunoSEQ multiplex PCR was the method, and the copy in TCRdb shows in-frame clones only, minus some. Among about 54,000 clones listed, 80% were seen once. ViraFEST used viral peptide pools to expand antigen-specific CD4+ T cells before sequencing. CD4+ T cell isolation took place after about nine days of culture. No cognate antigen is known for these TCRs. The source material was CD4+ T cells from PBMCs cultured with HCoV-229E spike peptides, sampled before COVID-19 vaccination. The source is a human donor who received a COVID-19 vaccine.

The V and J genes are TRBV28 and TRBJ1-2, with D tentatively TRBD1 (6 bases). CDR1 is MDHEN, CDR2 SYDVKM, per germline. V shed 6 bases and J shed 6 bases, with 17 bases lying between them. CDR3 size: 14 residues. The CDR3 coding sequence is TGTGCCAGCAGGGCTTCGGGCAGGGGTGATGGCTACACCTTC. As protein: CASRASGRGDGYTF.

The rearrangement uses TRBV2 and TRBJ1-5, with no clear D. Germline-derived CDR1 and CDR2 are SNHLY and FYNNEI. Trimming left V 2 bases short and J 7 bases short, with 6 bases between. This CDR3 is 12 amino acids long. The CDR3 DNA is TGTGCCAGCAGTGAACAGGAGCAGCCCCAGCATTTT. Translation: CASSEQEQPQHF.

The chain recombines TRBV4-1 with TRBJ1-4; TRBD1 matches at 7 bases. The CDR3 consists of 16 residues. Looked up from germline, CDR1 is MGHRA and CDR2 is YSYEKL. V lost 4 bases to trimming and J lost 7 bases; unmatched junction nucleotides: 12. This CDR3 reads CASSRAPTGLSEKLFF. DNA for the CDR3: TGCGCCAGCAGCCGGGCCCCGACAGGGTTAAGTGAAAAACTGTTTTTT.

V and J are TRBV2 and TRBJ2-7; 11 nucleotides match TRBD1. CDR1 is SNHLY and CDR2 is FYNNEI in the germline V gene. Trimming removed 0 bases from V and 6 bases from J; junction bases left unmatched: 4. CDR3 length: 15 amino acids. The CDR3 loop is CASSEARDRGFEQYV. Written as DNA, the CDR3 is TGTGCCAGCAGTGAAGCGCGGGACAGGGGGTTCGAGCAGTACGTC.

CDR3 protein: CASSFWTGNTEAFF. The CDR3 DNA sequence: TGTGCCAGCAGCTTCTGGACAGGGAACACTGAAGCTTTCTTT. The rearrangement uses TRBV11-1 and TRBJ1-1, with 7 bases aligning to TRBD1. The trim removed 3 bases at V and 1 base at J, leaving 2 bases unmatched. The germline V gene encodes CDR1 SGHAT and CDR2 FQDESV (reference sequence). The CDR3 contains 14 residues.

V gene TRBV7-3 combines with J gene TRBJ1-3; D is uncertain. This CDR3 has 13 amino acids. Per germline, CDR1 SGHTA and CDR2 FQGTGA. Between the trimmed V and J ends, which lost 4 bases and 4 bases, there was a span of 8 bases. In DNA form, the CDR3 reads TGTGCCAGCAGCTCCGGTCCAGGAAACACCATATATTTT. This gives the protein CASSSGPGNTIYF.

This clone was detected only a few times. The chain joins TRBV27 to TRBJ1-1, with D unresolved. CDR1 is MNHEY, CDR2 SMNVEV, per germline (reference sequence). Trimming removed 6 bases at V and 1 base at J, with 9 bases between. The CDR3 is made up of 13 amino acids. The chain's CDR3 is CASSPTENTEAFF. The CDR3, as DNA: TGTGCCAGCAGCCCCACAGAGAACACTGAAGCTTTCTTT.

The CDR3 here is CASSVAGPSNTEAFF. The CDR3 DNA follows: TGTGCCAGCAGCGTAGCCGGGCCCTCGAACACTGAAGCTTTCTTT. This chain joins TRBV9 and TRBJ1-1; no firm D call. V was clipped by 0 bases and J by 1 base, with 10 bases between them. Germline CDR1 SGDLS, CDR2 YYNGEE. The CDR3 loop spans 15 amino acids.

This clone was observed a handful of times. The rearrangement joins TRBV19 to TRBJ1-5, with TRBD1 matching 9 bases. Germline assignment: CDR1 LNHDA and CDR2 SQIVND (reference sequence). The CDR3 runs to 13 residues. Losses at the gene ends were 8 bases for V and 5 bases for J; bases not matched to a gene: 4. The DNA for the CDR3 is TGTGCCAGTGATACAGGGGGCTATCAGCCCCAGCATTTT. It is translated as CASDTGGYQPQHF.

The chain has TRBV4-1 and TRBJ2-5, with D tentatively TRBD1 (6 bases). The ends were cut back, 0 bases at V and 3 bases at J, with 14 bases in the middle. The CDR3 is 16 amino acids. Germline V gives CDR1 MGHRA, CDR2 YSYEKL. CDR3 sequence reads: CASSQDLRQGKETQYF. DNA for the CDR3: TGCGCCAGCAGCCAAGATCTTCGGCAGGGGAAAGAGACCCAGTACTTC.

The chain joins TRBV24-1 to TRBJ2-2; D is undetermined. The CDR3 covers 13 residues. Germline lookup yields CDR1 KGHDR and CDR2 SFDVKD. V dropped 0 bases and J dropped 8 bases, with 6 bases sitting between them. CDR3 amino acids: CATSDLRTGELFF. The CDR3, as DNA: TGTGCCACCAGTGATTTGAGGACGGGGGAGCTGTTTTTT.

The chain carries TRBV21-1 and TRBJ1-2; TRBD1 is the table's D call and was not checked against the DNA. TRBV21-1 is given as a pseudogene. CDR3 size: 17 residues. CDR3 in DNA: TGTGCCAGCAGCAAAGCATTCCCGGGACAGGGGGCTTGCGGCTACACCTTC. As protein: CASSKAFPGQGACGYTF.

This chain uses TRBV28 with TRBJ1-1; D remains ambiguous. Trimming removed 5 bases at V and 8 bases at J, with 12 bases between. This CDR3 spans 12 amino acids. Germline CDR1 reads MDHEN; CDR2 reads SYDVKM. CDR3 in amino acids: CASSGIGSEAFF. CDR3 in DNA: TGTGCCAGCAGTGGCATCGGGTCAGAAGCTTTCTTT.

The chain couples TRBV11-2 to TRBJ2-1; 7 bases line up with TRBD2. Trimming took 3 bases from V and 7 from J; bases not matched to a gene: 9. CDR3 length: 15 amino acids. Germline V gives CDR1 SGHAT, CDR2 FQNNGV. CDR3: CASSFFRGDPNEQFF. Written as DNA, the CDR3 is TGTGCCAGCAGCTTCTTTCGGGGGGACCCAAATGAGCAGTTCTTC.

The chain joins TRBV19 to TRBJ2-2; TRBD1 matches at 7 bases. V was clipped by 6 bases and J by 2 bases; unmatched bases: 6. CDR3 length equals 15 residues. CDR1 is LNHDA, CDR2 SQIVND, per germline (reference sequence). DNA of the CDR3: TGTGCCAGTAGACCCGGGACAGTTAACACCGGGGAGCTGTTTTTT. Translation: CASRPGTVNTGELFF.

J is TRBJ2-3 and V is TRBV5-1; 10 nucleotides match TRBD2. Germline loops: CDR1 SGHRS, CDR2 YFSETQ. Trimming took 3 bases from V and 6 from J; bases not matched to a gene: 7. The CDR3 consists of 15 residues. CDR3 sequence reads: CASSSIAGGPDTQYF. For the CDR3, the DNA is TGCGCCAGCAGCTCCATAGCGGGGGGCCCCGATACGCAGTATTTT.

The chain uses TRBV5-1 and TRBJ2-5, with 7 bases matching TRBD2. Germline V gene lookup returns CDR1 SGHRS and CDR2 YFSETQ. With 1 base clipped from V and 3 bases from J, the junction kept 6 bases outside the gene matches. The CDR3 contains 15 residues. The CDR3 region is CASSLRPGGKETQYF. CDR3 nucleotides: TGCGCCAGCAGCTTGAGGCCGGGGGGTAAAGAGACCCAGTACTTC.

The chain links TRBV7-2 to TRBJ2-7, with a tentative D call TRBD1 (7 bases). The CDR3 loop spans 15 amino acids. V shed 1 base and J shed 1 base, with 11 bases lying between them. CDR1 is SGHTA and CDR2 is FQGNSA in the germline V gene. CDR3 loop: CASSLVAGGSYEQYV. The CDR3 coding sequence is TGTGCCAGCAGCTTAGTCGCAGGGGGGTCCTACGAGCAGTACGTC.

This rearrangement joins TRBV6-2 or TRBV6-3 to TRBJ2-1, with D maybe TRBD2 (6 bases). Germline CDR1 MNHEY, CDR2 SVGEGT. The CDR3 is 17 residues long. V lost 0 bases and J lost 5, with 17 bases in between. DNA for the CDR3: TGTGCCAGCAGTTACTCGATACGGAGGGGAGAGGACAATGAGCAGTTCTTC. The encoded protein is CASSYSIRRGEDNEQFF.